The 25 T cell receptor beta chains below come from one sample, sequenced in a study of cytomegalovirus exposure and HLA in healthy donors. Primers included in the PCR were 60 Vbeta and 13 Jbeta primers. The data were produced by immunoSEQ multiplex PCR, yet TCRdb's version contains in-frame clones alone and is incomplete. The sample carries about 260,000 clones, 84% recorded once. The material sequenced was PBMCs. These receptors were collected from a woman aged 40 to 50 in good health and CMV-seropositive.

The V and J genes are TRBV5-4 and TRBJ2-3; 14 bases agree with TRBD2. The V segment lost 6 bases and the J segment 4 bases; nucleotides outside the gene matches: 4. The V gene's germline CDR1 is SGHNT and CDR2 YYREEE (reference sequence). The CDR3 consists of 15 residues. Written as DNA, the CDR3 is TGTGCCAGCACGGGACTAGCGGGAGAGTCAGATACGCAGTATTTT. It translates to CASTGLAGESDTQYF.

This chain joins TRBV11-2 and TRBJ2-5, with 8 positions matching TRBD2. The junction had 8 bases not matched to a gene; V was cut back by 5 bases and J by 0 bases. Germline V lookup: CDR1 SGHAT, CDR2 FQNNGV. The CDR3 consists of 16 residues. The CDR3 DNA reads as TGTGCCAGCAGCCCGGGGGGGGCTCCGTACCAAGAGACCCAGTACTTC. This codes for CASSPGGAPYQETQYF.

This clone has just a few counts. The J gene is TRBJ1-4, the V gene TRBV18; D gene uncertain. The CDR3 covers 13 residues. Germline values: CDR1 KGHSH, CDR2 LQKENI. V was trimmed by 2 bases and J by 5 bases, leaving 6 bases between them. CDR3 coding DNA: TGTGCCAGCTCACCAAGTCAGAATGAAAAACTGTTTTTT. Encoded protein: CASSPSQNEKLFF.

The CDR3 loop reads CASRGLAGPGEQYF. CDR3 nucleotide sequence: TGTGCCAGCAGAGGGCTAGCGGGTCCGGGGGAGCAGTACTTC. This chain uses TRBV6-5 with TRBJ2-7, with 8 bases matching TRBD2. The germline V gene has CDR1 MNHEY and CDR2 SVGAGI. CDR3 length: 14 residues. The ends lost 6 bases at V and 7 bases at J; junction bases unmatched: 11.

V gene TRBV5-6 combines with J gene TRBJ1-5; 8 nucleotides align to TRBD1. Germline values: CDR1 SGHDT, CDR2 YYEEEE. The CDR3 is made up of 14 amino acids. V gave up 4 bases and J gave up 7 bases; unmatched junction bases: 7. The CDR3 reads CASSQQGTGQPQHF. Here the CDR3 DNA reads TGTGCCAGCAGCCAACAGGGGACAGGACAGCCCCAGCATTTT.

A word on this clone: The same CDR3 arises from other DNA sequences in this sample as well. The V gene is TRBV7-2, the J gene TRBJ2-1; weak D call: TRBD2 (5 bases). V was shortened by 1 base and J by 1 base, with 5 bases between the two germline ends. CDR3 length: 14 amino acids. Germline values: CDR1 SGHTA, CDR2 FQGNSA. The chain's CDR3 is CASSLERSYNEQFF. The CDR3 coding sequence is TGTGCCAGCAGCTTAGAGCGGTCCTACAATGAGCAGTTCTTC.

This clone was seen a single time. This chain connects TRBV9 to TRBJ2-5, with 10 bases identical to TRBD2. In germline, CDR1 is SGDLS, CDR2 YYNGEE. V lost 2 bases and J lost 5; bases outside the gene matches: 9. This CDR3 spans 16 amino acids. The CDR3, as DNA: TGTGCCAGCAGCGTCCAGCTAGCGGGAGCGGGGGAGACCCAGTACTTC. Amino acids: CASSVQLAGAGETQYF.

This clone came up a few times. This chain connects TRBV4-3 to TRBJ2-1, with D possibly matching TRBD2 (6 bases). V was pared by 0 bases and J by 0 bases, with 9 bases between. Germline-derived CDR1 and CDR2 are LGHNA and YSLEER. The CDR3 contains 16 residues. CDR3 region: CASSQDTSPSYNEQFF. CDR3 coding DNA: TGCGCCAGCAGCCAAGATACTAGCCCCTCCTACAATGAGCAGTTCTTC.

This sequence joins TRBV7-9 and TRBJ2-3; D call uncertain. The length of the CDR3 is 15 residues. Germline CDR1 is SEHNR and CDR2 is FQNEAQ (reference sequence). Trimming removed 4 bases from V and 3 bases from J, with 14 bases in between. DNA for the CDR3: TGTGCCAGCAGCTCCGCTTCGTTCGGTACAGATACGCAGTATTTT. Translating gives CASSSASFGTDTQYF.

The chain recombines TRBV5-1 with TRBJ2-7, with 9 bases aligning to TRBD2. The CDR3 runs 14 residues. Trimming removed 0 bases from V and 4 bases from J; junction bases left unmatched: 2. CDR1 and CDR2 (germline): SGHRS, YFSETQ. DNA for the CDR3: TGCGCCAGCAGCTTGGGACTAGCGGTATACGAGCAGTACTTC. Translation: CASSLGLAVYEQYF.

The chain is built from TRBV27 and TRBJ2-3; 10 bases are shared with TRBD2. Germline V gene sequence: CDR1 MNHEY, CDR2 SMNVEV (reference sequence). The CDR3 runs to 15 residues. Trimming took 6 bases from V and 6 from J; bases not matched to a gene: 9. CDR3 DNA sequence: TGTGCCAGCAGGACCCTAGCGGGAGCGATTGATACGCAGTATTTT. This codes for CASRTLAGAIDTQYF.

The rearrangement joins TRBV7-8 to TRBJ2-5; a weak D match, TRBD1 (6 bases). CDR3 size: 14 residues. V lost 1 base and J lost 7, with 13 bases in between. Germline values: CDR1 SGHVS, CDR2 FQNEAQ. This CDR3 reads CASSLDPKGGTQYF. The CDR3 DNA sequence: TGTGCCAGCAGCTTAGACCCAAAAGGGGGGACCCAGTACTTC.

The chain combines TRBV4-3 with TRBJ2-7; D is possibly TRBD1 (6 bases). In germline, CDR1 is LGHNA, CDR2 YSLEER. The CDR3 covers 13 residues. Trimming pared 2 bases from V and 3 bases from J, leaving 8 bases between. In DNA, the CDR3 is TGCGCCAGCAGCCAAACGACAGGCTACGAGCAGTACTTC. Translated, it gives CASSQTTGYEQYF.

The CDR3 coding sequence is TGTGCCAGCAGCAACCGGACTAGCGGTCCGAAGTACGAGCAGTTCTTC. It yields the protein CASSNRTSGPKYEQFF. This rearrangement joins TRBV21-1 to TRBJ2-1; the tabulated D call, TRBD2, remains unverified against the DNA. TRBV21-1 is designated a pseudogene. The CDR3 length is 16 residues.

V is TRBV4-3 and J is TRBJ1-5; 7 bases agree with TRBD1. Germline CDR1 reads LGHNA; CDR2 reads YSLEER. The CDR3 covers 15 residues. The J segment lost 4 bases and the V segment lost 0 bases, leaving 3 bases of the junction unmatched. CDR3 protein: CASSQDRDRNQPQHF. In DNA, the CDR3 is TGCGCCAGCAGCCAAGACAGGGACAGAAATCAGCCCCAGCATTTT.

This clone was counted only a few times. The V and J genes are TRBV6-1 and TRBJ1-5, with a tentative D call TRBD1 (6 bases). Per the germline V gene, CDR1 is MNHNS and CDR2 is SASEGT. The ends were cut back, 6 bases at V and 1 base at J, with 10 bases in the middle. The CDR3 runs to 14 residues. The CDR3 DNA reads TGTGCCAGCAGCTTACAGGGAAGCAATCAGCCCCAGCATTTT. Its translation: CASSLQGSNQPQHF.

The chain has TRBV30 and TRBJ2-1; 12 bases fit TRBD2. The J segment lost 8 bases and the V segment lost 4 bases, leaving 12 bases of the junction unmatched. In germline, CDR1 is GTSNPN, CDR2 SVGIG (reference sequence). This CDR3 is built from 16 residues. Here the CDR3 reads CAWNPSALAGGDEQFF. The CDR3 coding sequence is TGTGCCTGGAACCCCTCGGCCCTAGCGGGAGGGGATGAGCAGTTCTTC.

The V gene is TRBV2, the J gene TRBJ2-5; TRBD1 aligns across 7 bases. J lost 4 bases, V lost 6 bases, and 8 bases had no gene match. The CDR3 length is 14 residues. From germline, CDR1 is SNHLY and CDR2 FYNNEI. The DNA for the CDR3 is TGTGCCAGCAGGAGACAGGGTTGGGGAGAGACCCAGTACTTC. Translating it yields CASRRQGWGETQYF.

The chain links TRBV9 to TRBJ2-1; D call uncertain. Trimming removed 4 bases at V and 2 bases at J, with 10 bases between. Germline V lookup: CDR1 SGDLS, CDR2 YYNGEE. This CDR3 has 14 amino acids. The CDR3 DNA sequence: TGTGCCAGCAGCCCCACCGGTACCTACAATGAGCAGTTCTTC. It yields the protein CASSPTGTYNEQFF.

This clone was recorded a few times. The chain has TRBV30 and TRBJ1-2, with 7 bases identical to TRBD1. Germline lookup yields CDR1 GTSNPN and CDR2 SVGIG (reference sequence). CDR3 length: 15 residues. V shed 0 bases and J 4 bases; nucleotides not matched to a gene: 8. The chain's CDR3 is CAWSVLTGRTYGYTF. The CDR3 DNA reads as TGTGCCTGGAGTGTCTTGACAGGGCGGACCTATGGCTACACCTTC.

The chain is built from TRBV7-8 and TRBJ2-7, with TRBD2 identical over 10 bases. Germline assignment: CDR1 SGHVS and CDR2 FQNEAQ. CDR3 length: 19 residues. Unmatched junction bases numbered 15, after V lost 1 base and J lost 3 bases. The CDR3 nucleotides are TGTGCCAGCAGCTTAGGGTCCACTAGCGGGGTAAGCTGGCGCTACGAGCAGTACTTC. It codes for CASSLGSTSGVSWRYEQYF.

The chain couples TRBV4-2 to TRBJ2-1; 7 bases are shared with TRBD2. This CDR3 is 16 amino acids long. J was trimmed by 2 bases and V by 3 bases; bases with no gene match: 7. CDR1 and CDR2 from the germline V gene are LGHNA and YNFKEQ. DNA of the CDR3: TGTGCCAGCAGCCACTCAGGGAGGGGAACCTACAATGAGCAGTTCTTC. Amino acid sequence: CASSHSGRGTYNEQFF.

The CDR3 region is CASRLAAQDTQYF. The CDR3 DNA follows: TGTGCCAGTAGACTAGCGGCCCAAGATACGCAGTATTTT. The chain links TRBV19 to TRBJ2-3, with TRBD2 matching over 8 bases. In germline, CDR1 is LNHDA, CDR2 SQIVND (reference sequence). Losses at the gene ends were 6 bases for V and 5 bases for J; bases not matched to a gene: 4. This CDR3 is 13 amino acids long. Combining the CDR3 with reference TRBV19 and TRBJ2-3 gives the whole variable domain DGGITQSPKYLFRKEGQNVTLSCEQNLNHDAMYWYRQDPGQGLRLIYYSQIVNDFQKGDIAEGYSVSREKKESFPLTVTSAQKNPTAFYLCASRLAAQDTQYFGPGTRLTVL.

The V gene is TRBV27, the J gene TRBJ2-2; a weak D match, TRBD2 (5 bases). The length of the CDR3 is 15 residues. V lost 5 bases and J lost 4, with 14 bases in between. Germline lookup yields CDR1 MNHEY and CDR2 SMNVEV (reference sequence). CDR3 amino acids: CASSPYTGVTGELFF. The DNA for the CDR3 is TGTGCCAGCAGTCCTTACACCGGGGTCACCGGGGAGCTGTTTTTT.

This clone was seen only once. Other DNA sequences in this specimen translate into the identical CDR3. The genes are TRBV9 and TRBJ2-1, with D possibly being TRBD1 (6 bases). Per germline, CDR1 SGDLS and CDR2 YYNGEE. CDR3 length: 14 residues. V lost 6 bases, J lost 9 bases, and 19 bases lay in between. CDR3 DNA: TGTGCCAGCACCGCTCTTCTGACAGGTCCTGAGCAGTTCTTC. Protein product: CASTALLTGPEQFF.